This T cell receptor beta chain was profiled in a study of T-cell reconstitution after alpha-beta-depleted transplantation in children. Molecular barcoding with unique molecular identifiers was used for the TCRbeta library. TCRdb analysed the PCR reads with MiXCR anew, one entry per CDR3 protein. Of approximately 510,000 distinct CDR3 sequences in the sample, 15% to 20% were seen once. The CDR3 length is 13 residues. V gave up 4 bases and J gave up 7 bases; unmatched junction bases: 6. Germline V gene lookup returns CDR1 SGHRS and CDR2 YFSETQ. The sample consisted of PBMCs from the stem cell graft donor, taken from the stem cell graft. The sequence came from a human donor who donated a stem cell graft to a child with acute lymphoblastic leukemia. The genes are TRBV5-1 and TRBJ1-1; the match to TRBD1 covers 8 bases. The CDR3 protein is CASSVGQEYEAFF. Here the CDR3 DNA reads TGCGCCAGCAGCGTGGGACAGGAGTATGAAGCTTTCTTT.